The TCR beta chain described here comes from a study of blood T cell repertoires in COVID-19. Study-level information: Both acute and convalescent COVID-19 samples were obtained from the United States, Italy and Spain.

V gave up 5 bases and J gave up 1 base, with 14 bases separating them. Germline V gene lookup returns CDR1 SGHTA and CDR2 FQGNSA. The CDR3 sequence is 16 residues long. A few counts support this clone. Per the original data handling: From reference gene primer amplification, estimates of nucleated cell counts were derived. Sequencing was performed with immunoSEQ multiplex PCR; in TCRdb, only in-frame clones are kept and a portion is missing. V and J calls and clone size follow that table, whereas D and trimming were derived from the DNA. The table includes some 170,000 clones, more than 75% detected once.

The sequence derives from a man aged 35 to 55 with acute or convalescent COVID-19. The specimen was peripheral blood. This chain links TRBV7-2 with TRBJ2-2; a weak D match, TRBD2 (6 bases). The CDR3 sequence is CASSPSGRGNTGELFF. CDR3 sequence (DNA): TGTGCCAGCAGCCCAAGCGGGCGAGGGAACACCGGGGAGCTGTTTTTT.